A single sample is the source of the 6 T cell receptor beta chains below, sequenced in a study of tissue T cells after allogeneic stem cell transplantation. Regarding time point: mouse harvest day 14 after allogeneic transplant. Each mouse received 10^7 T-cell-depleted marrow cells plus 10^6 splenic CD5+ T cells by tail vein. Here immunoSEQ multiplex PCR was the method, and the copy in TCRdb shows in-frame clones only, minus some. The sample lists over 5,500 clones, 40% to 60% occurring once. Sequencing was performed on gut tissue. The receptor source for this set is a female BALB/c mouse given C57BL/6 T cells with graft-versus-host disease after an allogeneic hematopoietic cell transplant.

This clone was found a few times. The genes are named according to mouse. The read ends 1 residue shy of where the CDR3 ends; the end is completed using the germline J gene. The V call is TRBV13-1, the J call TRBJ2-4, with a tentative D call TRBD1 (5 bases). Trimming removed 4 bases at V and 0 bases at J, with 9 bases between. The CDR3 spans 14 residues. Germline-derived CDR1 and CDR2 are NSHNY and SYGAGN. Partial CDR3 DNA: TGTGCCAGCAGTACTCGACAGAGTCAAAACACCTTGTAC. Its translation is CASSTRQSQNTLY. The CDR3 in full is CASSTRQSQNTLYF.

Concerning this clone itself: Germline and genes here are mouse. The read terminates 1 residue ahead of where the CDR3 ends, so the germline J gene completes it. The chain recombines TRBV3 with TRBJ2-7, with 9 bases lining up with TRBD2. From germline, CDR1 is SNHLY and CDR2 FYNGKV (reference sequence). The length of the CDR3 is 12 residues. The junction had 5 bases not matched to a gene; V was cut back by 8 bases and J by 6 bases. Here the CDR3 reads CASSGLGGEQYF. Partial CDR3 DNA: TGTGCCAGCTCGGGACTGGGAGGTGAACAGTAC.

This clone was found once. Genes here carry mouse names. The CDR3 goes on 1 residue after the read ends, and that part is filled in from the germline J gene. This chain joins TRBV26 and TRBJ1-1; the D gene is possibly TRBD1 (5 bases). Per germline, CDR1 KGHPV and CDR2 FQNQEV (reference sequence). The ends were cut back, 3 bases at V and 3 bases at J, with 8 bases in the middle. This CDR3 region has 13 residues. The part of the CDR3 DNA that was read is TGTGCCAGCAGTCTTGGGGGAGACACAGAAGTCTTC. Translating gives CASSLGGDTEVF. The CDR3 in full is CASSLGGDTEVFF.

As regards this clone: Gene names refer to mouse genes. The sequenced part of the CDR3 DNA is TGTGCCAGCAGTCTGCAGGGAAACTATGCTGAGCAGTTC. Residues: CASSLQGNYAEQF. The full CDR3 is CASSLQGNYAEQFF. The chain carries TRBV26 and TRBJ2-1, with a possible D match to TRBD1 (5 bases). From the germline J gene comes the end of the CDR3, since the read stops 1 residue before it. The CDR3 loop spans 14 amino acids. Trimming removed 2 bases at V and 1 base at J, with 6 bases between. CDR1 and CDR2 from the germline V gene are KGHPV and FQNQEV (reference sequence).

Concerning this clone: The genes and germline here are from mouse. The read gets to within 1 residue of the CDR3 end, and the germline J gene fills in the rest. The chain couples TRBV12-1 to TRBJ2-4; 9 nucleotides align to TRBD2. The CDR3 consists of 13 residues. V lost 4 bases, J lost 5 bases, and 3 bases stayed unmatched. Looked up from germline, CDR1 is SGHSN and CDR2 is HYEKVE. This CDR3 reads CASSLGLGNTLYF. The CDR3 bases that were read are TGTGCCAGCTCCCTGGGACTGGGAAACACCTTGTAC. The variable domain in full, completed from reference TRBV12-1 and TRBJ2-4, reads DSGVVQSPRHIIKEKGGRSVLTCIPISGHSNVVWYQQTLGKELKFLIQHYEKVERDKGFLPSRFSVQQFDDYHSEMNMSALELEDSAMYFCASSLGLGNTLYFGAGTRLSVL.

With regard to this clone: Gene labels here are mouse ones. The CDR3 goes on 1 residue after the read ends, and that part is filled in from the germline J gene. The rearrangement links TRBV3 to TRBJ2-1; D not resolved. Trimming stripped 1 base from V and 3 bases from J, with 10 bases between. This CDR3 is 15 amino acids long. CDR1 is SNHLY and CDR2 is FYNGKV in the germline V gene (reference sequence). The sequenced CDR3 bases are TGTGCCAGCAGCTTAGGAGGAGGAGGCTATGCTGAGCAGTTC. This sequence encodes CASSLGGGGYAEQF. The full CDR3 protein is CASSLGGGGYAEQFF. Based on the CDR3 plus reference TRBV3 and TRBJ2-1, the full variable domain is GPKVLQIPSHQIIDMGQMVTLNCDPVSNHLYFYWYKQILGQQMEFLVNFYNGKVMEKSKLFKDQFSVERPDGSYFTLKIQPTALEDSAVYFCASSLGGGGYAEQFFGPGTRLTVL.